This T cell receptor (beta chain) was profiled in a study of prognosis after radiotherapy for stage I lung cancer. Broader study findings: Patients with metastases reportedly showed TRBV and TRBJ gene usage that differed from patients without metastases. The authors did not determine whether the expanded TCR clones were tumor-specific.

As concerns this clonotype: Its target is not known.

This CDR3 spans 18 amino acids. V lost 4 bases, J lost 5 bases, and 13 bases stayed unmatched. Looked up from germline, CDR1 is WNHNN and CDR2 is SYGVQD (reference sequence). Using two-round multiplex PCR, the authors amplified TCR beta CDR3 from genomic DNA. Specific primers for each TRBV and TRBJ gene were what first-round PCR used. MiXCR, run by TCRdb on the multiplex PCR reads, gives a single entry per CDR3 protein. The sample comprises approximately 30,000 distinct CDR3 sequences, about 29% of which are singletons, and roughly a third rests with the top ten. The sample in question was PBMCs, obtained before or after stereotactic body radiation therapy (not recorded which). The TCR comes from a donor over 45 with non-small cell lung cancer. This chain links TRBV10-1 with TRBJ2-1, with 11 bases that match TRBD2. CDR3 coding DNA: TGCGCCAGCAGTGGGGGTTTAGCGGGAGGGCCAGGGAACAATGAGCAGTTCTTC. It specifies CASSGGLAGGPGNNEQFF.